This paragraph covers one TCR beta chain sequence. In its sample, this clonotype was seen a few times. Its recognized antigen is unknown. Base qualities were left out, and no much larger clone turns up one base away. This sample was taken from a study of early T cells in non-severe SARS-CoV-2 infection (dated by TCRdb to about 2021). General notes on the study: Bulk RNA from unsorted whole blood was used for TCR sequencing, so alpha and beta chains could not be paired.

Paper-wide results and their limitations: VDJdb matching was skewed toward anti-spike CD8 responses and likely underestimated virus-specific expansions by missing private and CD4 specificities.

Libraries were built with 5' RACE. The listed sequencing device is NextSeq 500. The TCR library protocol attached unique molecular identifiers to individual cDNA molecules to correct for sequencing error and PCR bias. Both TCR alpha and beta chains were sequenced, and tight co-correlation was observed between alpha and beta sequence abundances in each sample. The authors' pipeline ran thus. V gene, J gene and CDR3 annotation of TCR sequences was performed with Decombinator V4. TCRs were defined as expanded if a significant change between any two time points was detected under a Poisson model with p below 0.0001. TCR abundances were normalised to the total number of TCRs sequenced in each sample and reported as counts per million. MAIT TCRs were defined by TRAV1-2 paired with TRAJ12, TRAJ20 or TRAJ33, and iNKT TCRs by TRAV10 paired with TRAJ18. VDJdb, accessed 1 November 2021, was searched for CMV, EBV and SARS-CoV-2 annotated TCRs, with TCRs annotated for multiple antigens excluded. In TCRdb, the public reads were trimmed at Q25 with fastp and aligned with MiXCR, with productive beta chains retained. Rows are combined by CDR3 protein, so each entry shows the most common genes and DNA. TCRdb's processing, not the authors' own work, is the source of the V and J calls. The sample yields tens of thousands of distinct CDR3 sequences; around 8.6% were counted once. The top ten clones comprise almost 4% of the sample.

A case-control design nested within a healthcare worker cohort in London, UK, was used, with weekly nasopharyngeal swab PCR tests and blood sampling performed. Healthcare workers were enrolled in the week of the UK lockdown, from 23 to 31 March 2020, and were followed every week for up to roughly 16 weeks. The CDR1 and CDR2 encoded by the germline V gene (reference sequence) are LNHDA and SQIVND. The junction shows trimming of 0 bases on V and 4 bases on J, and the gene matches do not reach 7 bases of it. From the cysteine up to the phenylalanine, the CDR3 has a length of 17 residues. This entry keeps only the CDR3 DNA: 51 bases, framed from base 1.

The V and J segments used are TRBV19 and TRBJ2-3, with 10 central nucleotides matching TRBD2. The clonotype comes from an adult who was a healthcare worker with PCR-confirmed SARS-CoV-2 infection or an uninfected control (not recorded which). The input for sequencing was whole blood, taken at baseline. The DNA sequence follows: TGTGCCAGTAGTATAGATCTGCTAGCGGGAGACGCAGATACGCAGTATTTT. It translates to CASSIDLLAGDADTQYF.